The 4 T cell receptor beta chains below all came from one sample that was sequenced in a study of blood T cell repertoires in COVID-19. The assay was immunoSEQ multiplex PCR, and TCRdb's table has in-frame clones only and misses some. The sample includes 250,000 or so clones, around 90% of them seen just once. Sample: PBMCs or T cells enriched from blood (not recorded which). All receptors derive from a woman aged 40 to 49 who had been exposed to COVID-19.

The count of this clone is one. This chain uses TRBV10-3 with TRBJ1-1; TRBD1 matches 9 bases. Germline assignment: CDR1 ENHRY and CDR2 SYGVKD. The CDR3 loop spans 16 amino acids. Unmatched junction bases numbered 9, after V lost 4 bases and J lost 3 bases. CDR3 sequence (DNA): TGTGCCATCAGTGGTACAGGGGGCTCAGTGGACACTGAAGCTTTCTTT. This translates into CAISGTGGSVDTEAFF.

The chain is built from TRBV9 and TRBJ2-7; D is perhaps TRBD2 (6 bases). The V end lost 1 base, the J end lost 3 bases, and 14 bases lay between the germline ends. The germline V gene encodes CDR1 SGDLS and CDR2 YYNGEE. This CDR3 is built from 15 residues. The CDR3 spells CASSVKAGPNYEQYV. The CDR3 DNA reads as TGTGCCAGCAGCGTAAAGGCGGGACCCAACTACGAGCAGTACGTC.

The gene calls are TRBV18 and TRBJ2-2, with unresolved D. Germline V lookup: CDR1 KGHSH, CDR2 LQKENI. V was pared by 0 bases and J by 4 bases, with 9 bases between. The CDR3 consists of 15 residues. CDR3 DNA sequence: TGTGCCAGCTCACCACCGGCGGTGAGCACCGGGGAGCTGTTTTTT. Translation gives CASSPPAVSTGELFF.

This clone was picked up one time. This rearrangement joins TRBV27 to TRBJ1-6; 7 positions agree with TRBD1. This CDR3 is built from 14 residues. Germline-derived CDR1 and CDR2 are MNHEY and SMNVEV (reference sequence). J lost 7 bases, V lost 6 bases, and 6 bases had no gene match. CDR3 bases: TGTGCCAGCAGACTTGACAGGGCCAATTCACCCCTCCACTTT. It encodes CASRLDRANSPLHF.